Below are 20 T cell receptor beta chains sequenced from a single sample in a study of PD-1 blockade in mismatch repair-deficient tumors. Assay used: immunoSEQ multiplex PCR; TCRdb lists only in-frame clones, some missing. This sample has 45,000 to 60,000 clones, with roughly 78% found just once. Sample: peripheral blood, taken 4 weeks after starting pembrolizumab. Every receptor here comes from an adult with mismatch repair-deficient cancer.

The chain carries TRBV2 and TRBJ1-2, with D hard to call. The V end lost 8 bases, the J end lost 2 bases, and 9 bases lay between the germline ends. Germline V gives CDR1 SNHLY, CDR2 FYNNEI. CDR3 length: 12 amino acids. The CDR3 DNA reads TGTGCCAGCGGGGATTCAAACTATGGCTACACCTTC. This sequence encodes CASGDSNYGYTF.

This clone was seen just once. The CDR3 spells CASSPIGRNYNEQFF. In DNA form, the CDR3 reads TGTGCCAGCAGCCCCATCGGGAGAAATTACAATGAGCAGTTCTTC. The V gene is TRBV28, the J gene TRBJ2-1, with D maybe TRBD2 (6 bases). Deletions cut 6 bases from V and 4 bases from J, with 16 bases between. Germline CDR1 reads MDHEN; CDR2 reads SYDVKM. The CDR3 loop spans 15 amino acids.

The chain combines TRBV7-9 with TRBJ2-7, with D possibly being TRBD1 (5 bases). Deletions cut 5 bases from V and 7 bases from J, with 18 bases between. The V gene's germline CDR1 is SEHNR and CDR2 FQNEAQ (reference sequence). The length of the CDR3 is 14 residues. In DNA form, the CDR3 reads TGTGCCAGCAGCCCCAAAGACAGTACGGAAGAGCAGTACTTC. It yields the protein CASSPKDSTEEQYF.

V gene TRBV5-4 combines with J gene TRBJ2-1, with D possibly called TRBD1 or TRBD2 (5 bases each). Looked up from germline, CDR1 is SGHNT and CDR2 is YYREEE (reference sequence). V gave up 4 bases and J gave up 0 bases, with 17 bases separating them. The CDR3 runs to 17 residues. CDR3 coding DNA: TGTGCCAGCAGCATATCCCGGGGCCGAGACTCCTACAATGAGCAGTTCTTC. Translating it yields CASSISRGRDSYNEQFF. The full variable domain, completed using reference TRBV5-4 and TRBJ2-1, is ETGVTQSPTHLIKTRGQQVTLRCSSQSGHNTVSWYQQALGQGPQFIFQYYREEENGRGNFPPRFSGLQFPNYSSELNVNALELDDSALYLCASSISRGRDSYNEQFFGPGTRLTVL.

This chain links TRBV5-5 with TRBJ2-7, with D possibly matching TRBD1 (5 bases). V lost 4 bases and J 4 bases, leaving 18 bases between the germline ends. This CDR3 region has 15 residues. Germline-derived CDR1 and CDR2 are SGHKS and YYEKEE (reference sequence). The CDR3 DNA is TGTGCCAGCAGCCCTACACAGGTTGTCAGTTACGAGCAGTACTTC. Encoded protein: CASSPTQVVSYEQYF.

This chain connects TRBV30 to TRBJ2-1; D possibly matches TRBD1 or TRBD2 (5 bases each). The CDR3 is made up of 13 amino acids. Trimming took off 1 base at V and 10 bases at J, with 14 bases between the two ends. The V gene's germline CDR1 is GTSNPN and CDR2 SVGIG (reference sequence). CDR3: CAWSARARGEQFF. CDR3 coding DNA: TGTGCCTGGAGTGCCCGCGCACGGGGCGAGCAGTTCTTC.

The genes are TRBV6-1 and TRBJ2-3; TRBD2 matches at 8 bases. The germline gives CDR1 MNHNS, CDR2 SASEGT. Losses at the gene ends were 7 bases for V and 6 bases for J; bases not matched to a gene: 6. CDR3 length equals 13 residues. The CDR3 sequence is CASKGLATDTQYF. CDR3 DNA: TGTGCCAGCAAAGGACTAGCAACCGATACGCAGTATTTT.

Turning to this clone: Germline is not matched at one junction end, which may reflect a read error. The gene calls are TRBV6-4 and TRBJ2-1, with D unclear. This CDR3 is built from 8 residues. The germline V gene encodes CDR1 MRHNA and CDR2 SNTAGT. CDR3 nucleotide sequence: TGTGCCAGCGGTGAGCAGTTCTTC. Its protein is CASGEQFF.

The chain couples TRBV19 to TRBJ1-3, with no clear D. This CDR3 has 16 amino acids. Between the trimmed V and J ends, which lost 3 bases and 2 bases, there was a span of 14 bases. Germline V gene data show CDR1 as LNHDA and CDR2 as SQIVND (reference sequence). The CDR3 region has the DNA TGTGCCAGTAGTATCGCATACAGACTTGCTGGAAACACCATATATTTT. Its protein product is CASSIAYRLAGNTIYF.

This chain connects TRBV9 to TRBJ2-2; D may be TRBD1 (8 bases). This CDR3 has 15 amino acids. Trimming left V 3 bases short and J 5 bases short, with 14 bases between. Germline-derived CDR1 and CDR2 are SGDLS and YYNGEE. CDR3 in amino acids: CASSDRGGFTGELFF. The CDR3 DNA is TGTGCCAGCAGCGACAGGGGGGGGTTTACCGGGGAGCTGTTTTTT.

The chain links TRBV4-1 to TRBJ2-7; no reliable D call. The germline V gene encodes CDR1 MGHRA and CDR2 YSYEKL. V was pared by 4 bases and J by 3 bases, with 13 bases between. This CDR3 contains 14 residues. Here the CDR3 reads CASSLSEQIYEQYF. The CDR3 coding sequence is TGCGCCAGCAGCCTCAGCGAGCAGATCTACGAGCAGTACTTC.

This CDR3 reads CASMRTGANVLTF. Written as DNA, the CDR3 is TGTGCCAGTATGCGAACCGGGGCCAACGTCCTGACTTTC. V usage is TRBV19 and J usage is TRBJ2-6; D gene ambiguous. CDR3 length: 13 amino acids. CDR1 and CDR2 (germline): LNHDA, SQIVND (reference sequence). Trimming pared 7 bases from V and 4 bases from J, leaving 8 bases between.

The V gene is TRBV5-1, the J gene TRBJ2-2, with D tentatively TRBD2 (5 bases). The CDR3 runs to 14 residues. V lost 3 bases to trimming and J lost 7 bases, with 13 bases between them. Germline V gives CDR1 SGHRS, CDR2 YFSETQ. The CDR3 loop is CASSWPGSGGELFF. Here the CDR3 DNA reads TGCGCCAGCAGCTGGCCGGGGTCCGGCGGGGAGCTGTTTTTT.

The chain combines TRBV27 with TRBJ2-5; either TRBD1 or TRBD2 may supply D (6 bases each). The CDR3 runs 14 residues. The V gene lost 6 bases and the J gene lost 5 bases, with 16 bases spanning the gap. Germline V CDR1 and CDR2: MNHEY, SMNVEV (reference sequence). The CDR3 nucleotides are TGTGCCAGCAGGAAAGGGGGGCTTCGGGAGACCCAGTACTTC. Translating it yields CASRKGGLRETQYF.

This CDR3 is CASSEQEFGYNEQFF. The CDR3, as DNA: TGTGCCAGCAGTGAACAAGAGTTTGGTTACAATGAGCAGTTCTTC. V gene TRBV6-1 combines with J gene TRBJ2-1; D not resolved. The germline V and J ends were trimmed by 2 bases and 4 bases, with 12 bases remaining between them. The CDR3 runs to 15 residues. From germline, CDR1 is MNHNS and CDR2 SASEGT.

The CDR3 protein is CASSPISNPFQETQYF. The CDR3 DNA reads as TGTGCCAGCTCACCAATTTCGAACCCCTTCCAAGAGACCCAGTACTTC. V gene TRBV18 combines with J gene TRBJ2-5; no definite D call. The CDR3 extends over 16 amino acids. V was pared by 2 bases and J by 1 base, with 14 bases between. Germline loops: CDR1 KGHSH, CDR2 LQKENI.

The chain couples TRBV27 to TRBJ1-5, with a weak D call TRBD1 (5 bases). The CDR3 runs to 17 residues. From germline, CDR1 is MNHEY and CDR2 SMNVEV (reference sequence). Trimming pared 6 bases from V and 5 bases from J, leaving 23 bases between. Written as DNA, the CDR3 is TGTGCCAGCAGAATAGGTGCGGGGGGTACCTTAGATCAGCCCCAGCATTTT. Translation: CASRIGAGGTLDQPQHF.

This clone was seen once. The chain uses TRBV7-2 and TRBJ2-1, with D unresolved. Between the trimmed V and J ends, which lost 3 bases and 0 bases, there was a span of 9 bases. CDR3 length equals 15 residues. CDR1 and CDR2 (germline): SGHTA, FQGNSA. CDR3 DNA: TGTGCCAGCAGCTTTCTTACGAGCTCCTACAATGAGCAGTTCTTC. It encodes CASSFLTSSYNEQFF. Filled out from reference TRBV7-2 and TRBJ2-1, the complete variable domain reads GAGVSQSPSNKVTEKGKDVELRCDPISGHTALYWYRQSLGQGLEFLIYFQGNSAPDKSGLPSDRFSAERTGGSVSTLTIQRTQQEDSAVYLCASSFLTSSYNEQFFGPGTRLTVL.

The rearrangement links TRBV30 to TRBJ2-5; maybe TRBD1 (6 bases). Germline V gene sequence: CDR1 GTSNPN, CDR2 SVGIG (reference sequence). The CDR3 has 14 residues. The ends were cut back, 2 bases at V and 5 bases at J, with 15 bases in the middle. The CDR3 loop reads CAWSLLGGAETQYF. For the CDR3, the DNA is TGTGCCTGGAGTTTACTTGGGGGCGCGGAGACCCAGTACTTC.

There are a few counts of this clone. The germline gene is not matched at one end of the junction; a read error may be the cause. The chain couples TRBV4-2 to TRBJ1-2, with a weak D call TRBD1 (5 bases). The CDR3 contains 13 residues. Germline V lookup: CDR1 LGHNA, CDR2 YNFKEQ. In DNA, the CDR3 is TGTGCCAGCAGCCAAGATGTGGGGCGAGGTCTTCGCTTC. It specifies CASSQDVGRGLRF.